This T cell receptor (beta chain) originates from a study of blood T cell repertoires in COVID-19. Turning to the study itself: Samples taken during acute and convalescent COVID-19 were collected in the United States, Italy and Spain. In each case, the material was cDNA or gDNA derived from T cells, B-cell-depleted T cells, or PBMCs.

The V and J ends lost 6 bases and 4 bases, in that order; junction bases with no gene match: 9. Germline values: CDR1 LNHDA, CDR2 SQIVND (reference sequence). The CDR3 extends over 15 amino acids. Per the authors' pipeline: The authors estimated nucleated cell counts from reference gene primer amplification. The table came from immunoSEQ multiplex PCR; TCRdb's copy has only in-frame clones and leaves some out. That table gives V, J and clone size, and the DNA gave D and trimming. The table lists tens of thousands of clones, roughly 87% of them singletons. The TCR was taken from a human donor in a cohort sampled during active COVID-19. The genes are TRBV19 and TRBJ2-5; the match to TRBD2 covers 9 bases. Sequences were obtained from peripheral blood. Here the CDR3 DNA reads TGTGCCAGTAGACCCTCGGGACTAGCAGGAGAGACCCAGTACTTC. The encoded protein is CASRPSGLAGETQYF. Drawing the rest from reference TRBV19 and TRBJ2-5, the complete variable domain is DGGITQSPKYLFRKEGQNVTLSCEQNLNHDAMYWYRQDPGQGLRLIYYSQIVNDFQKGDIAEGYSVSREKKESFPLTVTSAQKNPTAFYLCASRPSGLAGETQYFGPGTRLLVL.